Included here is one T cell receptor (beta chain) sequence, with context. Its antigen is not known. The table came from immunoSEQ multiplex PCR; TCRdb's copy has only in-frame clones and leaves some out. Found here are some 16,000 clones, 76% of them singletons; the top ten hold over 25%. The sample comes from a study of CD4 T cells in relation to SARS-CoV-2 and coronaviruses. Unexposed donor CD4+ T cells date from 2011-2018, before the COVID-19 pandemic. CD4+ T cells were isolated from the cells after about 11 days of culture. The CDR3 is made up of 15 amino acids. V was clipped by 2 bases and J by 1 base; unmatched bases: 3. Per germline, CDR1 MNHNY and CDR2 SVGAGI (reference sequence).

The sequence came from a human donor in good health. This sequence joins TRBV6-6 and TRBJ1-1; 8 bases are a match to TRBD1. The sample comprised CD4+ T cells from PBMCs, cultured in vitro. In DNA, the CDR3 is TGTGCCAGCAGTTACCGACAGGGGCCGAACACTGAAGCTTTCTTT. This codes for CASSYRQGPNTEAFF.